Sequencing of this T cell receptor beta chain was carried out in a study of shared clonotypes between healthy human individuals. Libraries were prepared by immunoSEQ multiplex PCR; TCRdb keeps only in-frame clonotypes and omits some of them. Of 2 million to 2.5 million clones listed, more than 85% are singletons. This CDR3 spans 15 amino acids. Germline V lookup: CDR1 MNHEY, CDR2 SVGAGI. The V end was cut by 3 bases, the J end by 0 bases, with 11 bases between. The TCR was taken from a man in his late teens or twenties in good health. Some clones in this sample may be carry-over from other donors' samples. The chain uses TRBV6-5 and TRBJ1-2; tentatively, D is TRBD1 (6 bases). Material: naive CD4+ T cells from PBMCs. Indicated subset: CD45RA+ positively selected. CDR3 nucleotides: TGTGCCAGCAGTTATGGGGGGCCCTCTAACTATGGCTACACCTTC. Translation: CASSYGGPSNYGYTF.